This T cell receptor beta chain emerged from a study of blood T cell repertoires in COVID-19. Germline V lookup: CDR1 SGHRS, CDR2 YFSETQ. V was clipped by 5 bases and J by 9 bases, with 15 bases between them. The CDR3 runs to 13 residues. Measured with immunoSEQ multiplex PCR; TCRdb has only the in-frame clones, and not every one. The profile covers more than 250,000 clones, with approximately 90% appearing a single time and about 1.2% taken by the ten largest. Specimen: PBMCs or T cells enriched from blood (not recorded which). V and J are TRBV5-1 and TRBJ2-1; D is uncertain. The TCR comes from a woman aged 40 to 50 with acute COVID-19. In DNA form, the CDR3 reads TGCGCCAGCAGGGCCCCGAGCGCAAGTGAGCAGTTCTTC. This translates into CASRAPSASEQFF. Filled out from reference TRBV5-1 and TRBJ2-1, the complete variable domain reads KAGVTQTPRYLIKTRGQQVTLSCSPISGHRSVSWYQQTPGQGLQFLFEYFSETQRNKGNFPGRFSGRQFSNSRSEMNVSTLELGDSALYLCASRAPSASEQFFGPGTRLTVL.